These T cell receptor beta chains were read from a single sample in a study of PD-1 blockade in classical Hodgkin lymphoma. Data came from immunoSEQ multiplex PCR; TCRdb stores just in-frame clones and leaves some out. The sample lists about 72,000 clones, roughly 91% seen once, with 6.5% to 8% in the top ten. The source material was peripheral blood mononuclear cells (PBMCs), sampled at baseline. The receptors derive from a human donor with classical Hodgkin lymphoma. CDR3s leave out the opening cysteine and the closing phenylalanine or tryptophan. Fields, in order: CDR3 protein, V gene, J gene.

CDR3: AGNPVAGELF
V: TRBV7-9
J: TRBJ2-2

CDR3: ASSLTQGANTGELF
V: TRBV5-4
J: TRBJ2-2

CDR3: ASSFLAPGGGDTQY
V: TRBV27
J: TRBJ2-3

CDR3: ASGLMDRGSYT
V: TRBV12-5
J: TRBJ1-2

CDR3: ASSEIREGTQY
V: TRBV6-1
J: TRBJ2-3

CDR3: ASSFDGAGYT
V: TRBV27
J: TRBJ1-2

CDR3: AIRDISYEQY
V: TRBV10-3
J: TRBJ2-7

CDR3: ASSIARNRDTDYEQY
V: TRBV19
J: TRBJ2-7

CDR3: ASKKTERHSPLH
V: TRBV27
J: TRBJ1-6

CDR3: ASSRTQIRNRTGELF
V: TRBV18
J: TRBJ2-2

CDR3: ASSYVVAGVPTDTQY
V: TRBV4-1
J: TRBJ2-3

CDR3: ASSLGDGLEVGYT
V: TRBV7-9
J: TRBJ1-2

CDR3: ASSQETGGTAEAF
V: TRBV4-3
J: TRBJ1-1

CDR3: ASSLSGGSSYNEQF
V: TRBV27
J: TRBJ2-1

CDR3: ASSLIGSTDTQY
V: TRBV11-2
J: TRBJ2-3

CDR3: ASSPRGSAGDSDTQY
V: TRBV9
J: TRBJ2-3

CDR3: ASWTDLLNTEAF
V: TRBV6-6
J: TRBJ1-1

CDR3: ASSPGGGGNQPQH
V: TRBV5-1
J: TRBJ1-5

CDR3: ASSPGQGSEKLF
V: TRBV7-9
J: TRBJ1-4

CDR3: ASSPPGGQAYEQY
V: TRBV18
J: TRBJ2-7

CDR3: ASTEMDTQY
V: TRBV5-1
J: TRBJ2-3

CDR3: ASSPFEGGVYGYT
V: TRBV7-9
J: TRBJ1-2

CDR3: ASSQGQGFAWTEAF
V: TRBV14
J: TRBJ1-1

CDR3: ASSPKGAVGLNTDTQY
V: TRBV18
J: TRBJ2-3